This TCR beta chain is from a study of CD8 T cells in ankylosing spondylitis. Study observations and caveats: Disease-linked clones displayed a CD8+ phenotype and appeared relatively rarely in peripheral blood.

Making use of molecular barcodes, quantitative 5'-RACE generated TCR beta libraries. From the 5' RACE reads, TCRdb called clonotypes with MiXCR, one entry per CDR3 protein. The sample gives a few hundred thousand distinct CDR3 sequences, 20% to 30% of which show up once; around 0.64% is in the top ten. As concerns this clonotype: Its antigen is currently unknown.

V lost 7 bases and J 2 bases, leaving 15 bases between the germline ends. Germline V gene sequence: CDR1 DFQATT, CDR2 SNEGSKA (reference sequence). This CDR3 contains 13 residues. The rearrangement uses TRBV20-1 and TRBJ2-7; possibly TRBD2 for D (7 bases). This clonotype was sampled from a male donor with ankylosing spondylitis or in good health (not recorded which). The sample was blood, either unsorted or a sorted T cell fraction (not recorded which). The CDR3 DNA follows: TGCAGTGTCCTCAAGGGGGGGACCTACGAGCAGTACTTC. As protein: CSVLKGGTYEQYF.